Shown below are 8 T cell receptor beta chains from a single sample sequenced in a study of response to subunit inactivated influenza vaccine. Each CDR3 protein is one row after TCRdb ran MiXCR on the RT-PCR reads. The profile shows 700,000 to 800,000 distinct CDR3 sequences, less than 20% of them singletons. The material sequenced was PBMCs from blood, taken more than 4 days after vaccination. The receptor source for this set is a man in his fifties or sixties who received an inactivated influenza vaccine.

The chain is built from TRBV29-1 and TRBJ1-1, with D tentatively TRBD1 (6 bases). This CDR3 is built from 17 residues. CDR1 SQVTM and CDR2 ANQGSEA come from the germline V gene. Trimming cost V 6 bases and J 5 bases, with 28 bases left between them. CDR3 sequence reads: CSVVKTGSLIGETEAFF. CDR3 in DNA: TGCAGCGTAGTTAAAACAGGGAGTCTCATCGGAGAGACTGAAGCTTTCTTT.

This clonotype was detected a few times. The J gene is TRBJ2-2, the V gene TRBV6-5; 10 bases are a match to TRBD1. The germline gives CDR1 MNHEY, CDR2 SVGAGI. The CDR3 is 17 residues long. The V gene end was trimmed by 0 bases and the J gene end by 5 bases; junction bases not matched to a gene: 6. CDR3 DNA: TGTGCCAGCAGTTACTCGATGACAGGGGGCTGGACCGGGGAGCTGTTTTTT. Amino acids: CASSYSMTGGWTGELFF.

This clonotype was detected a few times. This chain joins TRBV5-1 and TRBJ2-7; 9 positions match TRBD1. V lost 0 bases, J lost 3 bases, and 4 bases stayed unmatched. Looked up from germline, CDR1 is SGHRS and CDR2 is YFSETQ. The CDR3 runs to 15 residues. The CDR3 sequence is CASSLAQGAYYEQYF. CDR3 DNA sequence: TGCGCCAGCAGCTTGGCACAGGGGGCCTACTACGAGCAGTACTTC.

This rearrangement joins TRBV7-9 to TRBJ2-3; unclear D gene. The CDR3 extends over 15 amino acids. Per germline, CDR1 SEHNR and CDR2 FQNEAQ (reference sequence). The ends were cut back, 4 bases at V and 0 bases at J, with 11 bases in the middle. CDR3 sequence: CASSYSYRSTDTQYF. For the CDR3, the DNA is TGTGCCAGCAGCTATAGCTATCGGAGCACAGATACGCAGTATTTT.

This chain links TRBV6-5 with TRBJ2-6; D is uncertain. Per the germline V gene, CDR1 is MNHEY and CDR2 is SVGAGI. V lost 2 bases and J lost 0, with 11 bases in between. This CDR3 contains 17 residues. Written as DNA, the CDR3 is TGTGCCAGCAGTTACGCTCTCGGTAGCTCTGGGGCCAACGTCCTGACTTTC. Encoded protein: CASSYALGSSGANVLTF.

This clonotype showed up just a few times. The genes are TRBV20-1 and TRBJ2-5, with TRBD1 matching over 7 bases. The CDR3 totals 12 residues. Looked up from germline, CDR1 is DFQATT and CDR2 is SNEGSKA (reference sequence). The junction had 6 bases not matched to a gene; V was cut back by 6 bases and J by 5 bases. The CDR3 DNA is TGCAGTGCCCAACAGGGGTACGAGACCCAGTACTTC. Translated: CSAQQGYETQYF.

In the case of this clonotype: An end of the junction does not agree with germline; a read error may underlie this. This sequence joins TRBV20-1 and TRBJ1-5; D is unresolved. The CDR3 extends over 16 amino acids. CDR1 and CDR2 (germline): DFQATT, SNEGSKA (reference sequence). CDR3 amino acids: CSARVMRSFSNQPQHF. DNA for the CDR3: TGCAGTGCCAGAGTCATGAGGAGTTTTAGCAATCAGCCCCAGCATTTT.

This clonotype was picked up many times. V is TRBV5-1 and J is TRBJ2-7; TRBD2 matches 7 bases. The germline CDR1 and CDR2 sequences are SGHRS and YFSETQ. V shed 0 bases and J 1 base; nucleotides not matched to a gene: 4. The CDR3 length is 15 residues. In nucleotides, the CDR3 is TGCGCCAGCAGCTTGGTTGGGAGGGCGTCCTACGAGCAGTACTTC. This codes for CASSLVGRASYEQYF.